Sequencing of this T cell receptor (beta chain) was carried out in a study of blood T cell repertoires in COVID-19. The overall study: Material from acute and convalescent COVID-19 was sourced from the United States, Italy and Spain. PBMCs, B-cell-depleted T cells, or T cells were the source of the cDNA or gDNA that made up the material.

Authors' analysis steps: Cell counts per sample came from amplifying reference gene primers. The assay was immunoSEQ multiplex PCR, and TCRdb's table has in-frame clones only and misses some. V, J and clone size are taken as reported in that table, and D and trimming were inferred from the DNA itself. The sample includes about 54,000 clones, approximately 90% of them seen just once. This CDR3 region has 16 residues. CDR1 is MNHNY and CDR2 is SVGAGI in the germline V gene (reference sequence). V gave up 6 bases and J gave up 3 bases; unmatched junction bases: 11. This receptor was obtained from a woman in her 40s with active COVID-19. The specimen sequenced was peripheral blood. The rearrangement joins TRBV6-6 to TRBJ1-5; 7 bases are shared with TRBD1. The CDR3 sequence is CASRDYRGSNNQPQHF. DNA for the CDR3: TGTGCCAGCAGGGATTACAGGGGCTCAAACAATCAGCCCCAGCATTTT.